These 15 T cell receptor beta chains came from one sample sequenced in a study of identical twins. TCRdb processed the 5' RACE reads anew with MiXCR; each CDR3 protein has one entry. The sample yields 500,000 to 550,000 distinct CDR3 sequences, about 20% seen once. These same data were also listed under a study on T cells expressing NK-cell markers.

The sample comprised CD4+ T cells sorted from blood. These receptors were obtained from a woman aged 18-35 years in good health.

Many counts were recorded for this clonotype. The rearrangement links TRBV20-1 to TRBJ2-1; 10 positions match TRBD2. Germline V lookup: CDR1 DFQATT, CDR2 SNEGSKA (reference sequence). J gave up 4 bases and V 0 bases, and 12 bases lay outside the gene matches. This CDR3 is built from 18 residues. CDR3 DNA: TGCAGTGCTAGAGATACCCAGTGGACTAGCGGAGCATACAATGAGCAGTTCTTC. Translating it yields CSARDTQWTSGAYNEQFF.

The chain uses TRBV11-2 and TRBJ2-7; D is ambiguous. The V gene lost 5 bases and the J gene lost 5 bases, with 16 bases spanning the gap. Germline V lookup: CDR1 SGHAT, CDR2 FQNNGV. CDR3 length: 14 amino acids. DNA for the CDR3: TGTGCCAGCAGCAAGGGCACAGCTTCCCACGAGCAGTACTTC. Protein: CASSKGTASHEQYF.

This clonotype has just a few counts. This chain links TRBV27 with TRBJ1-1; D is ambiguous. CDR3 length: 12 amino acids. The germline gives CDR1 MNHEY, CDR2 SMNVEV (reference sequence). Trimming took 6 bases from V and 1 from J, leaving 6 bases between them. The CDR3 loop is CASRERNTEAFF. The CDR3 nucleotides read TGTGCCAGCAGAGAAAGGAACACTGAAGCTTTCTTT.

This rearrangement joins TRBV4-3 to TRBJ2-1, with 9 bases lining up with TRBD2. The trim removed 3 bases at V and 0 bases at J, leaving 6 bases unmatched. This CDR3 spans 17 amino acids. Germline V gene sequence: CDR1 LGHNA, CDR2 YSLEER. DNA for the CDR3: TGCGCCAGCAGCCAGATAGCGGGAGCCTCCTCCTACAATGAGCAGTTCTTC. This encodes CASSQIAGASSYNEQFF.

This chain links TRBV5-1 with TRBJ1-1; D ambiguous. V was cut by 3 bases and J by 1 base, with 10 bases left in between. This CDR3 is built from 14 residues. Germline CDR1 is SGHRS and CDR2 is YFSETQ. The CDR3 DNA reads TGCGCCAGCAGCTCCGCTTCAAGGAACACTGAAGCTTTCTTT. Its translation is CASSSASRNTEAFF.

The chain links TRBV29-1 to TRBJ1-2, with D uncertain. V was pared by 4 bases and J by 0 bases, with 9 bases between. This CDR3 comprises 13 residues. Germline V CDR1 and CDR2: SQVTM, ANQGSEA. As DNA, the CDR3 is TGCAGCGTTGTTTGGGGAGCTAACTATGGCTACACCTTC. This encodes CSVVWGANYGYTF. The entire variable domain, with the rest obtained from reference TRBV29-1 and TRBJ1-2, is as follows: SAVISQKPSRDICQRGTSLTIQCQVDSQVTMMFWYRQQPGQSLTLIATANQGSEATYESGFVIDKFPISRPNLTFSTLTVSNMSPEDSSIYLCSVVWGANYGYTFGSGTRLTVV.

The gene calls are TRBV12-3 or TRBV12-4 and TRBJ2-7, with 9 positions matching TRBD2. This CDR3 has 14 amino acids. Trimming at V came to 4 bases and at J to 3 bases, leaving 4 bases not matched to a gene. In nucleotides, the CDR3 is TGTGCCAGCAGTTACGCGGGGGGGATCTACGAGCAGTACTTC. Its protein is CASSYAGGIYEQYF.

This clonotype was detected a few times. This sequence joins TRBV5-1 and TRBJ1-2, with unresolved D. The CDR3 has 12 residues. The germline CDR1 and CDR2 sequences are SGHRS and YFSETQ. Trimming took off 2 bases at V and 5 bases at J, with 7 bases between the two ends. CDR3: CASSFPGYGYTF. The DNA of the CDR3 is TGCGCCAGCAGCTTCCCGGGTTATGGCTACACCTTC.

This clonotype was found many times. J is TRBJ2-7 and V is TRBV5-1, with 13 bases lining up with TRBD2. CDR3 length equals 15 residues. Per germline, CDR1 SGHRS and CDR2 YFSETQ. With V trimmed by 4 bases and J by 3 bases, 4 bases remained unmatched. This CDR3 is CASSRTSGSGYEQYF. As DNA, the CDR3 is TGCGCCAGCAGCAGGACTAGCGGGAGTGGCTACGAGCAGTACTTC.

The chain combines TRBV30 with TRBJ2-5; D is ambiguous. CDR3 size: 11 residues. The V gene's germline CDR1 is GTSNPN and CDR2 SVGIG (reference sequence). Trimming took 2 bases from V and 2 from J, leaving 3 bases between them. The CDR3 reads CAWSPQETQYF. CDR3 nucleotides: TGTGCCTGGAGTCCACAAGAGACCCAGTACTTC.

The count of this clonotype is one. The V gene is TRBV5-1, the J gene TRBJ1-2, with 8 bases that match TRBD1. The germline V gene has CDR1 SGHRS and CDR2 YFSETQ. The CDR3 covers 14 residues. The junction had 8 bases not matched to a gene; V was cut back by 4 bases and J by 6 bases. CDR3 loop: CASSHGQGRDGYTF. For the CDR3, the DNA is TGCGCCAGCAGCCATGGACAGGGACGGGATGGCTACACCTTC.

The V call is TRBV12-3 or TRBV12-4, the J call TRBJ2-1; maybe TRBD2 (6 bases). V lost 5 bases and J lost 12, with 17 bases in between. This CDR3 has 13 residues. The CDR3 spells CASSAGLLDGQFF. Here the CDR3 DNA reads TGTGCCAGCAGTGCGGGACTGCTCGACGGGCAGTTCTTC.

A few counts support this clonotype. The chain recombines TRBV5-1 with TRBJ1-5, with a tentative D call TRBD1 (6 bases). V lost 0 bases, J lost 7 bases, and 11 bases lay in between. The CDR3 totals 14 residues. Germline V gives CDR1 SGHRS, CDR2 YFSETQ. CDR3 sequence reads: CASSLEGGRQPQHF. In DNA, the CDR3 is TGCGCCAGCAGCTTGGAGGGGGGACGCCAGCCCCAGCATTTT. Together with reference TRBV5-1 and TRBJ1-5, the CDR3 gives the full variable domain: KAGVTQTPRYLIKTRGQQVTLSCSPISGHRSVSWYQQTPGQGLQFLFEYFSETQRNKGNFPGRFSGRQFSNSRSEMNVSTLELGDSALYLCASSLEGGRQPQHFGDGTRLSIL.

The table lists this clonotype with a few counts. The genes are TRBV20-1 and TRBJ2-1; weak D call: TRBD2 (6 bases). Germline values: CDR1 DFQATT, CDR2 SNEGSKA (reference sequence). This CDR3 is built from 17 residues. The germline V and J ends were trimmed by 4 bases and 4 bases, with 23 bases remaining between them. This chain's CDR3 is CSATTSLAGPRYNEQFF. CDR3 sequence (DNA): TGCAGTGCTACCACCTCTCTTGCGGGGCCTAGGTACAATGAGCAGTTCTTC.

The table lists this clonotype with a few counts. J is TRBJ2-3 and V is TRBV20-1; no reliable D call. The CDR3 is made up of 10 amino acids. Between the trimmed V and J ends, which lost 5 bases and 5 bases, there was a span of 5 bases. Germline CDR1 reads DFQATT; CDR2 reads SNEGSKA (reference sequence). The CDR3 coding sequence is TGCAGTGCTTATAAAGATACGCAGTATTTT. This codes for CSAYKDTQYF.